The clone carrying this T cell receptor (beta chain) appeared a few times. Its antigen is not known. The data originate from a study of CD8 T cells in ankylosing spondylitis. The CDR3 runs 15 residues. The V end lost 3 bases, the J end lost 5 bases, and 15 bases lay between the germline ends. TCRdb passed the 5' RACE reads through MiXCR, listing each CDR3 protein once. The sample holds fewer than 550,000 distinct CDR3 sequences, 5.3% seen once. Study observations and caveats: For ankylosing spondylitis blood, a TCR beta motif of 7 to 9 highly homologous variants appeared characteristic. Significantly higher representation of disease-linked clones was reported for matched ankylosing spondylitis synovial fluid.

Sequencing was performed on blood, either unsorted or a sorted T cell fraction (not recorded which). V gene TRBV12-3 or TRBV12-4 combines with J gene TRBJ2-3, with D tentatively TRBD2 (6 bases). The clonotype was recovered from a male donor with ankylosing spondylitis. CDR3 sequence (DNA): TGTGCCAGCAGTTTGCTCGGGGGATTCGTAGATACGCAGTATTTT. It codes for CASSLLGGFVDTQYF.